The 27 T cell receptor beta chains reported below all come from one sample, sequenced in a study of follicular helper T cells after annual influenza vaccination (dated by TCRdb to about 2017). Library generation was performed with the immunoSEQ multiplex PCR assay. The table comes from immuneACCESS by way of TCRdb, which keeps in-frame sequences with V and J called. Part of the clones is missing from these tables; in studies checked, under half for an unresolved V gene and the rest for unknown reasons. This sample is represented by 8,500 to 9,000 clones; 80% to 90% of them were singletons. In total, the top ten clones hold about 3.8% of the sample. The time point label, read with the paper, signifies: 2014-2015 season, 7 days after vaccination. The specimen comprised CXCR5+ CD38- circulating T follicular helper cells from blood, sampled 7 days after influenza vaccination. The intended sense of this specimen's cell subset or site label: circulating Tfh, non-naive CD4+CXCR5+PD-1+ (ICOS+CD38+ or ICOS-CD38-). These receptors originate from an adult who received the influenza vaccine.

The J gene is TRBJ2-2, the V gene TRBV7-2; TRBD2 agrees at 10 bases. The CDR3 spans 19 residues. Germline trimming cut 5 bases from V and 1 base from J; bases unmatched to any gene: 13. CDR1 and CDR2 from the germline V gene are SGHTA and FQGNSA. For the CDR3, the DNA is TGTGCCAGCAGCCCATACCCCCACGGACTAGCGGAGAACACCGGGGAGCTGTTTTTT. This gives the protein CASSPYPHGLAENTGELFF.

In regard to this clone: One end of the junction is discordant with germline, which a read error may explain. The J gene is TRBJ1-1, the V gene TRBV7-8; the D is unclear. Germline CDR1 and CDR2: SGHVS and FQNEAQ. The CDR3 consists of 12 residues. DNA for the CDR3: TGTGCCAGCAGCTTAGCTACGTCTTGGGCCATCTTT. Its translation: CASSLATSWAIF.

The chain recombines TRBV6-1 with TRBJ1-2, with D unresolved. The CDR3 is 14 amino acids. Trimming took off 7 bases at V and 1 base at J, with 13 bases between the two ends. Per the germline V gene, CDR1 is MNHNS and CDR2 is SASEGT. In nucleotides, the CDR3 is TGTGCCAGCAAGCGGCAGGTTGATAACTATGGCTACACCTTC. It codes for CASKRQVDNYGYTF.

The genes are TRBV5-1 and TRBJ1-4, with 12 bases matching TRBD1. The V gene's germline CDR1 is SGHRS and CDR2 YFSETQ. This CDR3 is 17 amino acids long. V shed 4 bases, J shed 8 bases, and the junction held 12 bases outside the gene matches. CDR3 in DNA: TGCGCCAGCAGCCGTCCCGGGACAGGGGGCAGGTTGGAAAAACTGTTTTTT. This encodes CASSRPGTGGRLEKLFF.

The genes are TRBV18 and TRBJ2-7; 7 bases match TRBD1. The CDR3 consists of 14 residues. Losses at the gene ends were 3 bases for V and 3 bases for J; bases not matched to a gene: 5. CDR1 and CDR2 (germline): KGHSH, LQKENI. The CDR3 nucleotides are TGTGCCAGCTCACCGGGGGACAGCAACTACGAGCAGTACTTC. Protein sequence: CASSPGDSNYEQYF.

The chain is built from TRBV5-1 and TRBJ2-3; unclear D gene. The CDR3 runs 12 residues. The germline V and J ends were trimmed by 5 bases and 0 bases, with 4 bases remaining between them. Germline values: CDR1 SGHRS, CDR2 YFSETQ. In nucleotides, the CDR3 is TGCGCCAGCAGATTCAGCACAGATACGCAGTATTTT. Protein product: CASRFSTDTQYF. The full variable domain, rest sourced from reference TRBV5-1 and TRBJ2-3, is KAGVTQTPRYLIKTRGQQVTLSCSPISGHRSVSWYQQTPGQGLQFLFEYFSETQRNKGNFPGRFSGRQFSNSRSEMNVSTLELGDSALYLCASRFSTDTQYFGPGTRLTVL.

This clone has a handful of counts. J is TRBJ2-7 and V is TRBV18; 10 bases map to TRBD2. Germline CDR1 is KGHSH and CDR2 is LQKENI. The V gene end was trimmed by 3 bases and the J gene end by 4 bases; junction bases not matched to a gene: 3. The CDR3 covers 14 residues. The CDR3: CASSPGTSAYEQYF. In nucleotides, the CDR3 is TGTGCCAGCTCACCCGGGACTAGCGCTTACGAGCAGTACTTC. Full variable domain (missing parts from reference TRBV18 and TRBJ2-7): NAGVMQNPRHLVRRRGQEARLRCSPMKGHSHVYWYRQLPEEGLKFMVYLQKENIIDESGMPKERFSAEFPKEGPSILRIQQVVRGDSAAYFCASSPGTSAYEQYFGPGTRLTVT.

A single count supports this clone. The rearrangement uses TRBV4-3 and TRBJ2-1; a weak D match, TRBD1 (5 bases). This CDR3 contains 15 residues. V was cut by 4 bases and J by 5 bases, with 15 bases left in between. Looked up from germline, CDR1 is LGHNA and CDR2 is YSLEER. Here the CDR3 DNA reads TGCGCCAGCAGCCTGGACGGACATGACAACAATGAGCAGTTCTTC. Protein product: CASSLDGHDNNEQFF.

The chain couples TRBV7-2 to TRBJ1-2; TRBD1 agrees at 7 bases. Unmatched junction bases numbered 7, after V lost 3 bases and J lost 0 bases. The germline gives CDR1 SGHTA, CDR2 FQGNSA. CDR3 length: 16 residues. CDR3 sequence: CASSLQQGRTNYGYTF. CDR3 nucleotides: TGTGCCAGCAGCTTGCAACAGGGGAGAACTAACTATGGCTACACCTTC.

This rearrangement joins TRBV18 to TRBJ2-1; possibly TRBD1 for D (5 bases). The CDR3 loop spans 15 amino acids. CDR1 and CDR2 from the germline V gene are KGHSH and LQKENI. Trimming shortened V by 4 bases and J by 6 bases, and 16 bases separated the two germline ends. In nucleotides, the CDR3 is TGTGCCAGCTCACAAAGAACACCGCAGGGCAATGAGCAGTTCTTC. Protein sequence: CASSQRTPQGNEQFF.

The chain links TRBV19 to TRBJ1-5; 9 nucleotides match TRBD1. The J segment lost 3 bases and the V segment lost 7 bases, leaving 7 bases of the junction unmatched. The CDR3 is 15 amino acids. Germline V lookup: CDR1 LNHDA, CDR2 SQIVND (reference sequence). CDR3: CASNPGDRDNQPQHF. The CDR3 DNA follows: TGTGCCAGTAACCCGGGGGACAGGGACAATCAGCCCCAGCATTTT.

The V call is TRBV28, the J call TRBJ2-1, with D hard to call. In germline, CDR1 is MDHEN, CDR2 SYDVKM. Trimming took off 8 bases at V and 4 bases at J, with 12 bases between the two ends. CDR3 length: 13 residues. For the CDR3, the DNA is TGTGCCAGCGCGGCCCCGGATTACAATGAGCAGTTCTTC. Protein product: CASAAPDYNEQFF.

V usage is TRBV19 and J usage is TRBJ1-1; D not resolved. The V end lost 6 bases, the J end lost 6 bases, and 14 bases lay between the germline ends. Per the germline V gene, CDR1 is LNHDA and CDR2 is SQIVND (reference sequence). The CDR3 runs 13 residues. The CDR3 DNA sequence: TGTGCCAGTAGCATTGATTTGGGCCCTGAAGCTTTCTTT. Translating gives CASSIDLGPEAFF.

The V gene is TRBV19, the J gene TRBJ1-1; D is possibly TRBD1 (6 bases). The V and J ends lost 6 bases and 5 bases respectively, with 25 bases between them. Germline CDR1 LNHDA, CDR2 SQIVND (reference sequence). This CDR3 has 17 amino acids. In DNA, the CDR3 is TGTGCCAGTAGCCGTCCCGGGGGCGCAGGTGGCATTACTGAAGCTTTCTTT. Its translation is CASSRPGGAGGITEAFF.

This clone has a single count. The chain links TRBV6-1 to TRBJ1-6, with a tentative D call TRBD1 (6 bases). Per germline, CDR1 MNHNS and CDR2 SASEGT. The CDR3 is 19 amino acids. The V end was cut by 0 bases, the J end by 5 bases, with 20 bases between. CDR3: CASSEAGGYYRGDNSPLHF. In DNA, the CDR3 is TGTGCCAGCAGTGAAGCAGGGGGGTACTATAGGGGAGATAATTCACCCCTCCACTTT.

The V and J genes are TRBV19 and TRBJ1-1; TRBD1 is a possible D gene (6 bases). The CDR3 has 13 amino acids. The germline CDR1 and CDR2 sequences are LNHDA and SQIVND (reference sequence). With 8 bases removed from V and 0 bases from J, the gap between germline ends came to 10 bases. The CDR3 reads CASGGQLNTEAFF. Written as DNA, the CDR3 is TGTGCCAGTGGAGGACAGCTGAACACTGAAGCTTTCTTT.

V is TRBV7-9 and J is TRBJ2-6; D is uncertain. In germline, CDR1 is SEHNR, CDR2 FQNEAQ (reference sequence). The CDR3 runs 16 residues. Trimming removed 5 bases from V and 9 bases from J, with 20 bases in between. The chain's CDR3 is CASSVILTKSGNVLTF. CDR3 coding DNA: TGTGCCAGCAGCGTGATTCTGACAAAGTCGGGCAACGTCCTGACTTTC.

The chain is built from TRBV28 and TRBJ2-2, with D possibly matching TRBD2 (6 bases). V lost 6 bases and J 6 bases, leaving 23 bases between the germline ends. CDR1 and CDR2 from the germline V gene are MDHEN and SYDVKM. The CDR3 totals 17 residues. Here the CDR3 DNA reads TGTGCCAGCAGGTGGGGTGCGGGGCGTAATCTCGCCGGGGAGCTGTTTTTT. Amino acids: CASRWGAGRNLAGELFF.

This clone was seen once. The chain joins TRBV28 to TRBJ1-1; D is possibly TRBD1 (6 bases). Germline values: CDR1 MDHEN, CDR2 SYDVKM. Trimming pared 5 bases from V and 5 bases from J, leaving 18 bases between. The CDR3 totals 15 residues. The CDR3 DNA reads TGTGCCAGCAGTGACCCCAGGGGAAGGGATACTGAAGCTTTCTTT. It yields the protein CASSDPRGRDTEAFF.

This clone was counted between two and nine times. This chain uses TRBV5-4 with TRBJ2-3; 7 bases agree with TRBD2. CDR1 SGHNT and CDR2 YYREEE come from the germline V gene (reference sequence). CDR3 length equals 17 residues. With 0 bases clipped from V and 2 bases from J, the junction kept 9 bases outside the gene matches. The CDR3 spells CASSLGGGGRLTDTQYF. CDR3 sequence (DNA): TGTGCCAGCAGCTTGGGCGGGGGAGGTCGCCTCACAGATACGCAGTATTTT.

The chain combines TRBV5-1 with TRBJ2-7; 11 bases agree with TRBD1. Germline V gene lookup returns CDR1 SGHRS and CDR2 YFSETQ. The CDR3 runs to 16 residues. V shed 1 base, J shed 7 bases, and the junction held 10 bases outside the gene matches. The CDR3 reads CASSLNVGTGGIEQYF. For the CDR3, the DNA is TGCGCCAGCAGCTTGAATGTTGGGACAGGGGGAATTGAGCAGTACTTC. The whole variable domain, remainder taken from reference TRBV5-1 and TRBJ2-7, is KAGVTQTPRYLIKTRGQQVTLSCSPISGHRSVSWYQQTPGQGLQFLFEYFSETQRNKGNFPGRFSGRQFSNSRSEMNVSTLELGDSALYLCASSLNVGTGGIEQYFGPGTRLTVT.

This clone has only one observation. V usage is TRBV10-3 and J usage is TRBJ1-1; possible D gene TRBD1, 6 bases. V lost 7 bases, J lost 1 base, and 13 bases lay in between. The CDR3 extends over 14 amino acids. CDR1 and CDR2 (germline): ENHRY, SYGVKD. In nucleotides, the CDR3 is TGTGCCATCACCAAGGAACAGGGGAACACTGAAGCTTTCTTT. Amino acid sequence: CAITKEQGNTEAFF.

The CDR3 DNA sequence: TGTGCCAGCAGCCTAAGCTCTATGCGGGAGCAGTACTTC. Protein product: CASSLSSMREQYF. This chain uses TRBV14 with TRBJ2-7; no reliable D call. V shed 4 bases and J shed 7 bases, with 14 bases lying between them. This CDR3 contains 13 residues. Per germline, CDR1 SGHDN and CDR2 FVKESK.

The rearrangement links TRBV9 to TRBJ2-2; TRBD2 agrees at 10 bases. Germline lookup yields CDR1 SGDLS and CDR2 YYNGEE. The CDR3 has 19 residues. V lost 6 bases to trimming and J lost 6 bases; unmatched junction nucleotides: 20. The CDR3 sequence is CASNSTEASGRAKSGELFF. The CDR3 nucleotides read TGTGCCAGCAACTCAACCGAGGCTAGCGGGAGAGCTAAATCCGGGGAGCTGTTTTTT. The complete variable domain, with remaining parts taken from reference TRBV9 and TRBJ2-2, reads DSGVTQTPKHLITATGQRVTLRCSPRSGDLSVYWYQQSLDQGLQFLIQYYNGEERAKGNILERFSAQQFPDLHSELNLSSLELGDSALYFCASNSTEASGRAKSGELFFGEGSRLTVL.

The genes are TRBV29-1 and TRBJ2-1; 8 nucleotides line up with TRBD2. The germline V gene encodes CDR1 SQVTM and CDR2 ANQGSEA. The CDR3 has 15 residues. Trimming at V came to 4 bases and at J to 9 bases, leaving 14 bases not matched to a gene. The CDR3 DNA is TGCAGCGTTGCAGCCGGGACTAGGTCGTCGTTTGAGCAGTTCTTC. This encodes CSVAAGTRSSFEQFF.

CDR3 nucleotides: TGTGCCAGTCTTAACCGGGATCTCGATGAGCAGTTCTTC. It specifies CASLNRDLDEQFF. The chain uses TRBV19 and TRBJ2-1; possibly TRBD2 for D (5 bases). CDR1 and CDR2 from the germline V gene are LNHDA and SQIVND (reference sequence). The ends were cut back, 8 bases at V and 8 bases at J, with 16 bases in the middle. This CDR3 comprises 13 residues.

The chain recombines TRBV9 with TRBJ2-7; D gene ambiguous. The germline CDR1 and CDR2 sequences are SGDLS and YYNGEE. The CDR3 runs 15 residues. The V end was cut by 0 bases, the J end by 3 bases, with 13 bases between. The CDR3 reads CASSVGPASLYEQYF. DNA of the CDR3: TGTGCCAGCAGCGTAGGTCCCGCGTCCCTCTACGAGCAGTACTTC.